One and the same sample provided the 13 T cell receptor beta chains below, sequenced in a study of blood T cell repertoires in COVID-19. Method: immunoSEQ multiplex PCR; TCRdb's copy keeps in-frame clones and lacks some. This table has fewer than 400,000 clones, about 86% appearing once. The source material was peripheral blood. The receptor source for this set is a man younger than 40 with active or convalescent COVID-19.

The chain couples TRBV19 to TRBJ1-2, with D tentatively TRBD1 (5 bases). CDR1 and CDR2 from the germline V gene are LNHDA and SQIVND (reference sequence). The CDR3 contains 13 residues. Trimming took 7 bases from V and 4 from J, leaving 13 bases between them. CDR3 residues: CASTRGKSYGYTF. CDR3 sequence (DNA): TGTGCCAGTACCCGGGGGAAGAGCTATGGCTACACCTTC. Variable domain in full (rest from reference TRBV19 and TRBJ1-2): DGGITQSPKYLFRKEGQNVTLSCEQNLNHDAMYWYRQDPGQGLRLIYYSQIVNDFQKGDIAEGYSVSREKKESFPLTVTSAQKNPTAFYLCASTRGKSYGYTFGSGTRLTVV.

This CDR3 is CASSQEGFRDNQPQHF. CDR3 DNA sequence: TGTGCCAGCAGCCAAGAAGGGTTCCGGGACAATCAGCCCCAGCATTTT. V is TRBV4-2 and J is TRBJ1-5; D remains unclear. The CDR3 loop spans 16 amino acids. In germline, CDR1 is LGHNA, CDR2 YNFKEQ. Trimming took 0 bases from V and 3 from J, leaving 12 bases between them.

V gene TRBV14 combines with J gene TRBJ2-5; D is unresolved. Per the germline V gene, CDR1 is SGHDN and CDR2 is FVKESK. V lost 1 base, J lost 3 bases, and 9 bases lay in between. This CDR3 has 14 residues. CDR3 DNA sequence: TGTGCCAGCAGCCAAGTTTGGCCGAAAGAGACCCAGTACTTC. Translation: CASSQVWPKETQYF.

The chain recombines TRBV5-5 with TRBJ1-1; weak D call: TRBD1 (6 bases). The CDR3 has 17 residues. Trimming cost V 0 bases and J 4 bases, with 19 bases left between them. Germline assignment: CDR1 SGHKS and CDR2 YYEKEE (reference sequence). Here the CDR3 DNA reads TGTGCCAGCAGCTTGGGGGGGCCGGGGTTTAGGGGCACTGAAGCTTTCTTT. Its translation is CASSLGGPGFRGTEAFF.

CDR3 bases: TGTGCCAGCTCCAGGGGGCGCTTGGACAATGAGCAGTTCTTC. It encodes CASSRGRLDNEQFF. The chain joins TRBV18 to TRBJ2-1; TRBD1 matches 8 bases. The CDR3 is 14 amino acids. Germline assignment: CDR1 KGHSH and CDR2 LQKENI. V lost 6 bases, J lost 5 bases, and 6 bases stayed unmatched.

The chain links TRBV28 to TRBJ2-3, with TRBD2 matching 9 bases. CDR1 MDHEN and CDR2 SYDVKM come from the germline V gene. The CDR3 has 16 residues. Trimming removed 3 bases from V and 3 bases from J; junction bases left unmatched: 7. CDR3 amino acids: CASSFRAGGRTDTQYF. The CDR3 region has the DNA TGTGCCAGCAGTTTTCGAGCGGGAGGAAGGACAGATACGCAGTATTTT.

The chain uses TRBV5-6 and TRBJ1-5, with D unclear. Trimming shortened V by 3 bases and J by 0 bases, and 7 bases separated the two germline ends. The germline gives CDR1 SGHDT, CDR2 YYEEEE. This CDR3 contains 14 residues. The CDR3 coding sequence is TGTGCCAGCAGCTCGGAGCCTAGCAATCAGCCCCAGCATTTT. This codes for CASSSEPSNQPQHF. Filled out from reference TRBV5-6 and TRBJ1-5, the complete variable domain reads DAGVTQSPTHLIKTRGQQVTLRCSPKSGHDTVSWYQQALGQGPQFIFQYYEEEERQRGNFPDRFSGHQFPNYSSELNVNALLLGDSALYLCASSSEPSNQPQHFGDGTRLSIL.

V and J are TRBV9 and TRBJ1-4; TRBD1 matches 9 bases. This CDR3 has 15 residues. V shed 0 bases and J 8 bases; nucleotides not matched to a gene: 5. The germline V gene encodes CDR1 SGDLS and CDR2 YYNGEE. The CDR3 is CASSVGDRAGEKLFF. The CDR3 DNA is TGTGCCAGCAGCGTAGGGGACAGGGCGGGGGAAAAACTGTTTTTT.

This clone showed up just a few times. The J gene is TRBJ2-3, the V gene TRBV6-5, with D unclear. V was trimmed by 2 bases and J by 10 bases, leaving 10 bases between them. The CDR3 is 12 amino acids. The germline V gene has CDR1 MNHEY and CDR2 SVGAGI. CDR3 sequence: CASSYDSFAQYF. The DNA of the CDR3 is TGTGCCAGCAGTTACGACTCCTTCGCGCAGTATTTT.

This chain joins TRBV3-1 (or the pseudogene TRBV3-2) and TRBJ1-4; perhaps TRBD1 as D (5 bases). CDR3 length: 12 residues. The V and J ends lost 4 bases and 8 bases respectively, with 8 bases between them. CDR1 LGHDT and CDR2 YNNKEL come from the germline V gene (reference sequence). The CDR3 protein is CASSRWTEKLFF. Written as DNA, the CDR3 is TGTGCCAGCAGCCGCTGGACAGAAAAACTGTTTTTT.

The V and J genes are TRBV6-6 and TRBJ2-7, with a possible D match to TRBD2 (6 bases). The germline V gene has CDR1 MNHNY and CDR2 SVGAGI (reference sequence). Trimming pared 11 bases from V and 2 bases from J, leaving 19 bases between. CDR3 length equals 14 residues. For the CDR3, the DNA is TGTGCCTCCGACGTCCGGGGAGGAACCTACGAGCAGTACTTC. Translating gives CASDVRGGTYEQYF.

V and J are TRBV3-1 (or the pseudogene TRBV3-2) and TRBJ2-2; D unresolved. CDR1 LGHDT and CDR2 YNNKEL come from the germline V gene (reference sequence). V dropped 1 base and J dropped 5 bases, with 11 bases sitting between them. This CDR3 region has 15 residues. The chain's CDR3 is CASSQGNYQTGELFF. CDR3 nucleotide sequence: TGTGCCAGCAGCCAAGGAAACTACCAAACCGGGGAGCTGTTTTTT.

The chain carries TRBV6-2 or TRBV6-3 and TRBJ2-1; TRBD2 matches 10 bases. Germline V gene sequence: CDR1 MNHEY, CDR2 SVGEGT. The CDR3 runs 17 residues. Trimming removed 2 bases from V and 12 bases from J; junction bases left unmatched: 16. DNA of the CDR3: TGTGCCAGCAGTTACAGGCTGTGGACTAGCGGTAAGGTCGGGCAGTTCTTC. It translates to CASSYRLWTSGKVGQFF.